These T cell receptor beta chains were read from a single sample in a study of T cells after yellow fever vaccination. TCRdb used MiXCR to reprocess the 5' RACE reads, holding one entry per CDR3 protein. The sample carries 200,000 to 300,000 distinct CDR3 sequences, more than 3.5% recorded once. Here the sequenced sample was PBMCs, taken 15 days after the yellow fever booster vaccination. The receptors stem from a man younger than 35 who received the YFV17D yellow fever vaccine. Both conserved end residues are part of each CDR3. Each record gives: V gene, J gene, D gene, CDR3 protein. A D gene is named only where the DNA matches it firmly.

>TRBV6-4|TRBJ2-1|TRBD2
CASSILAGLYNEQFF
>TRBV9|TRBJ1-2|NA
CASSALVGYTF
>TRBV4-2|TRBJ2-3|TRBD2
CASSQGSGGALGDTQYF
>TRBV7-2|TRBJ2-5|TRBD2
CASSLYGAGGAKETQYF
>TRBV20-1|TRBJ2-5|NA
CSARGTNSQETQYF
>TRBV7-9|TRBJ2-1|NA
CASSLGAEQFF
>TRBV5-1|TRBJ1-6|TRBD1
CASSSKGTGAYNSPLHF
>TRBV24-1|TRBJ1-5|NA
CATSAPGVGKQPQHF
>TRBV29-1|TRBJ2-3|TRBD1
CSVNRGRTDTQYF
>TRBV27|TRBJ1-3|NA
CASSFTVGYTIYF
>TRBV3-1|TRBJ1-2|NA
CASSLGRVGYGYTF
>TRBV2|TRBJ1-1|NA
CASRDSRGMGTEAFF
>TRBV28|TRBJ1-5|TRBD1
CASSLWDRGDSNQPQHF
>TRBV3-1|TRBJ2-5|TRBD1
CASSHRAGGVETQYF
>TRBV27|TRBJ2-3|NA
CASSLFSGQSTDTQYF